The text below deals with one TCR beta chain. The data derive from a study of blood T cell repertoires in COVID-19. Study summary: Collection of acute and convalescent COVID-19 samples took place in the United States, Italy and Spain. Sample material is recorded as cDNA or gDNA derived from T cells, B-cell-depleted T cells, or PBMCs.

In the original processing: Amplification from reference gene primers served as the basis for estimated nucleated cell counts. Measured with immunoSEQ multiplex PCR; TCRdb has only the in-frame clones, and not every one. V, J and clone size derive from that table, while D and trimming were established from the DNA sequence. The repertoire consists of a few hundred thousand clones, with 85% to 90% occurring once and the leading ten covering less than 8%. The sample comprised peripheral blood. The sequence was collected from a man aged 55 to 70 with acute or convalescent COVID-19.

The CDR3 bases are TGTGCCAGCACTGTGACAGGAGGCACTGAAGCTTTCTTT. The encoded protein is CASTVTGGTEAFF. The genes are TRBV28 and TRBJ1-1; TRBD1 is a possible D gene (6 bases). V was trimmed by 7 bases and J by 4 bases, leaving 13 bases between them. The CDR3 runs to 13 residues. Germline V gives CDR1 MDHEN, CDR2 SYDVKM.